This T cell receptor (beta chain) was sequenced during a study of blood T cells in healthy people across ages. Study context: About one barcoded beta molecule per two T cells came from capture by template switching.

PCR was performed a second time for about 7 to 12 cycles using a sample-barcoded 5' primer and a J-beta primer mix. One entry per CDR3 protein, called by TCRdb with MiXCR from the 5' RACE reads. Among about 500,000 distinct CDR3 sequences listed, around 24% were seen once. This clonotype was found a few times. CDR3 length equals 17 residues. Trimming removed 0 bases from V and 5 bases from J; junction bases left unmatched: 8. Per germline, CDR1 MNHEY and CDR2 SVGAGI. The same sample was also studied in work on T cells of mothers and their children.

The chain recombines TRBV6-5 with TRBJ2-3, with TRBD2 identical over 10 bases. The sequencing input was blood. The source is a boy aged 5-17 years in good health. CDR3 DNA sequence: TGTGCCAGCAGTTACTCGCCACTAGCGGGGATTCTAGATACGCAGTATTTT. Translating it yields CASSYSPLAGILDTQYF.